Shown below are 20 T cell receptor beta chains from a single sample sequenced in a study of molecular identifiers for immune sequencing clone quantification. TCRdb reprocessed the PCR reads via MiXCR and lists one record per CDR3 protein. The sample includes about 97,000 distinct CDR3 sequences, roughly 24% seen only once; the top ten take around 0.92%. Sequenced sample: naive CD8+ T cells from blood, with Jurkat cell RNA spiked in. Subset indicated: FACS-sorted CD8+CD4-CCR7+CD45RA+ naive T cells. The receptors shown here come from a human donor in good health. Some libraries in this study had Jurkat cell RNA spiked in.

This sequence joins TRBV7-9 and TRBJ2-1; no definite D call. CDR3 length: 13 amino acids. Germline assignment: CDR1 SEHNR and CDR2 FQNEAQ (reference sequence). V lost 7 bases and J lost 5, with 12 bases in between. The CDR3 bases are TGTGCCAGCACGAGAACAGAAGACAATGAGCAGTTCTTC. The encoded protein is CASTRTEDNEQFF.

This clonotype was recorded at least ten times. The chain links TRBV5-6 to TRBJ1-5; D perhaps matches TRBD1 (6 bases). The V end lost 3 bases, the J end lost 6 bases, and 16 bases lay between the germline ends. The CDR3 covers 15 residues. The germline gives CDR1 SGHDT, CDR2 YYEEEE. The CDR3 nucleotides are TGTGCCAGCAGCTGGGGGGGGCAAAAGAGTCAGCCCCAGCATTTT. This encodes CASSWGGQKSQPQHF.

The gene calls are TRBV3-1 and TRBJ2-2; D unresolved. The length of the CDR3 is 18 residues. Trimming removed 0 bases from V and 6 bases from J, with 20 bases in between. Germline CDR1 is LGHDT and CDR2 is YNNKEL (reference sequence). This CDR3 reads CASSQDPVAVSIAGELFF. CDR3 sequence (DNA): TGTGCCAGCAGCCAAGATCCCGTGGCCGTATCCATCGCCGGGGAGCTGTTTTTT. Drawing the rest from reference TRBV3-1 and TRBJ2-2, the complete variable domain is DTAVSQTPKYLVTQMGNDKSIKCEQNLGHDTMYWYKQDSKKFLKIMFSYNNKELIINETVPNRFSPKSPDKAHLNLHINSLELGDSAVYFCASSQDPVAVSIAGELFFGEGSRLTVL.

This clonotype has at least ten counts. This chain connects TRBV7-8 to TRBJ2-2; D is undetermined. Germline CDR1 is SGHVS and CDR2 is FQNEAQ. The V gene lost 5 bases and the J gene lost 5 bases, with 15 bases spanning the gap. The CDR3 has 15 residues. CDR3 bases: TGTGCCAGCAGCCTTACTTTAGACGGTACCGGGGAGCTGTTTTTT. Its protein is CASSLTLDGTGELFF.

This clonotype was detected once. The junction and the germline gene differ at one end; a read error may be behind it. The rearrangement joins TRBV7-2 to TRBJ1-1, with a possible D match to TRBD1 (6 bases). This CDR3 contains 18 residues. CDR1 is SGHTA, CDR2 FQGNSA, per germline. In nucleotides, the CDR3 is TGTGCCAACAGCTCCGCGGTGGACAGCCTAATTTTGAACACTGCAGCTTTCTTT. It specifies CANSSAVDSLILNTAAFF.

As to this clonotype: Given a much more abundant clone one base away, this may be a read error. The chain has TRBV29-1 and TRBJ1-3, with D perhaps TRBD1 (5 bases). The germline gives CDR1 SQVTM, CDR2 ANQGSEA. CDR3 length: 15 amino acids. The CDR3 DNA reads TGCAGCGTTGAAATGAGGGGTTTCTCTGGAAACACCATACATTTT. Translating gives CSVEMRGFSGNTIHF.

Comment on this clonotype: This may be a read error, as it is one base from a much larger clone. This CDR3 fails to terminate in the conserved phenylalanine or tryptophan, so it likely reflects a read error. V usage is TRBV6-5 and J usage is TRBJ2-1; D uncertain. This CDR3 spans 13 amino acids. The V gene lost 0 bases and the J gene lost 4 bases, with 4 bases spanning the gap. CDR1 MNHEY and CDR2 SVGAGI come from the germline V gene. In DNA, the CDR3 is TGTGCCAGCAGTTACTCGACATACAATGAGCAGTTCCTC. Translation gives CASSYSTYNEQFL.

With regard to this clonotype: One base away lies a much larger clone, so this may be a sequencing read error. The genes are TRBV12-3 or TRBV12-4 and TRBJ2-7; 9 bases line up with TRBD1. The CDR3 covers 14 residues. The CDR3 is CVSTNRDRAGEQYF. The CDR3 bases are TGTGTCAGCACCAACCGGGACAGGGCTGGCGAGCAGTACTTC.

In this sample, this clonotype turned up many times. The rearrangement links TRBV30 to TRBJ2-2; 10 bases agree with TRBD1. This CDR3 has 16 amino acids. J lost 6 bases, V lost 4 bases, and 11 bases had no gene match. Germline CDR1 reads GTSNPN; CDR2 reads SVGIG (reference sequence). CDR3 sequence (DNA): TGTGCCTGGAACTTTATACCGGGACAGGGGTCCGGGGAGCTGTTTTTT. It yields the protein CAWNFIPGQGSGELFF.

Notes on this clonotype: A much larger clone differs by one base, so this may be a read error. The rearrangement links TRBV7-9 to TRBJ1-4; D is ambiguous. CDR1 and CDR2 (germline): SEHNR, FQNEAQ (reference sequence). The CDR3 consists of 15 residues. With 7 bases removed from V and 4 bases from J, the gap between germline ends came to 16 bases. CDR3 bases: TGTGCCAGCACCGGCTCCGAGACGGTTAATGAAAAACTGTTTTTT. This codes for CASTGSETVNEKLFF.

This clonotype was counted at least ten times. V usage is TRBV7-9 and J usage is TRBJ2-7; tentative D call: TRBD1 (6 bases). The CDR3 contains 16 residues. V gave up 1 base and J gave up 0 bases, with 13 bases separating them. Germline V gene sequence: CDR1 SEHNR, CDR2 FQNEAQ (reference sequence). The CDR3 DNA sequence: TGTGCCAGCAGCTTAGTGAGGGGGAGCTTCTCCTACGAGCAGTACTTC. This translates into CASSLVRGSFSYEQYF.

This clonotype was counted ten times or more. CDR3 in amino acids: CASSRLVGRGTDQPQHF. CDR3 in DNA: TGTGCCAGCAGTCGACTGGTTGGTAGGGGGACGGATCAGCCCCAGCATTTT. The rearrangement uses TRBV6-1 and TRBJ1-5; TRBD1 is a possible D gene (6 bases). The CDR3 is 17 residues long. Germline assignment: CDR1 MNHNS and CDR2 SASEGT. The V and J ends lost 5 bases and 5 bases respectively, with 22 bases between them.

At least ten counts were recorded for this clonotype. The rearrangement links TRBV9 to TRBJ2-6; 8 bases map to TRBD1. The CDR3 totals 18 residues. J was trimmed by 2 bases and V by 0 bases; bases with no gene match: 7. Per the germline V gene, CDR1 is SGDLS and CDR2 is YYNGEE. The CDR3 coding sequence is TGTGCCAGCAGCGTAGCGCGGGACAGGCAAACTGGGGCCAACGTCCTGACTTTC. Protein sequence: CASSVARDRQTGANVLTF.

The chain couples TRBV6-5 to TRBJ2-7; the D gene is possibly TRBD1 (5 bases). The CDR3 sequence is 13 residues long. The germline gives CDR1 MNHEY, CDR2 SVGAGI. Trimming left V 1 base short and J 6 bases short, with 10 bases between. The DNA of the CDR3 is TGTGCCAGCAGTTACTGGCAGGGCGCCGAGCAGTACTTC. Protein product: CASSYWQGAEQYF.

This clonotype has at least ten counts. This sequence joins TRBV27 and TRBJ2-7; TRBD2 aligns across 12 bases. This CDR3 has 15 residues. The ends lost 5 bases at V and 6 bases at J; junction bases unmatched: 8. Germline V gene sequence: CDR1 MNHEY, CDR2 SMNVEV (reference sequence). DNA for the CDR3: TGTGCCAGCAGTCAGCTAGCGGGAGGGCCAACCGAGCAGTACTTC. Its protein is CASSQLAGGPTEQYF.

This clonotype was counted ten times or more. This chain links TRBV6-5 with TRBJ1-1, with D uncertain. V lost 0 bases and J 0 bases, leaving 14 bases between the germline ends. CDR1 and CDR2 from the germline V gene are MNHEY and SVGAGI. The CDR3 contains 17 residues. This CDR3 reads CASSYSYQEQMNTEAFF. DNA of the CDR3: TGTGCCAGCAGTTACTCGTACCAGGAGCAAATGAACACTGAAGCTTTCTTT.

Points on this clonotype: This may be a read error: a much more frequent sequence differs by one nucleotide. The CDR3, as DNA: TGTGCCAGTAGGATTGGACCGGGAGTCCCCTATGGCTACACCTTC. As protein: CASRIGPGVPYGYTF. The V and J genes are TRBV19 and TRBJ1-2; no definite D call. The CDR3 covers 15 residues. Trimming pared 6 bases from V and 4 bases from J, leaving 18 bases between. Germline loops: CDR1 LNHDA, CDR2 SQIVND (reference sequence).

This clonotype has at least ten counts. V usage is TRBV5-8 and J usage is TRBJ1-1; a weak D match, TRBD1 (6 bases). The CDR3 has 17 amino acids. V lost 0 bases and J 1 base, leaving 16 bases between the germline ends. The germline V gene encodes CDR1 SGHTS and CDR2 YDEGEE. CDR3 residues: CASSLVIKTGTNTEAFF. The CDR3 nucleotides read TGTGCCAGCAGCTTGGTCATAAAGACAGGTACGAACACTGAAGCTTTCTTT.

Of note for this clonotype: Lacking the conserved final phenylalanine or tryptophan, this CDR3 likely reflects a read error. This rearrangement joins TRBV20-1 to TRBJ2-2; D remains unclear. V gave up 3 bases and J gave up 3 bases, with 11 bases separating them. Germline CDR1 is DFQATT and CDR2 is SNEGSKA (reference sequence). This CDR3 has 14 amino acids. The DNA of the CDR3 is TGCAGTGCTAGGGAGATTATAGACACCGGGGAGCTGTTTCTT. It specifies CSAREIIDTGELFL.

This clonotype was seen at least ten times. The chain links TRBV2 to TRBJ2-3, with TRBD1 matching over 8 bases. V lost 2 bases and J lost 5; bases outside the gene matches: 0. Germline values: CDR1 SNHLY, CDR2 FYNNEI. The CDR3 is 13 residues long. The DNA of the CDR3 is TGTGCCAGCAGTGAAACAGGGGGAGATACGCAGTATTTT. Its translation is CASSETGGDTQYF.